This T cell receptor beta chain was recovered during a study of blood T cell repertoires in COVID-19. Study-wide context: Nucleic acid was either cDNA or gDNA, and it came from T cells, B-cell-depleted T cells, or PBMCs.

Profiling relied on immunoSEQ multiplex PCR, and the TCRdb table lists in-frame clones only, not all of them. The sample has some 250,000 clones; 80% to 85% are singletons. This clone appeared a single time. V dropped 6 bases and J dropped 8; count of bases not matched to a gene: 10. Germline V CDR1 and CDR2: MNHEY, SVGAGI. This CDR3 contains 15 residues. Sequenced sample: peripheral blood. This TCR was sampled from a woman between 18 and 29 years old with acute or convalescent COVID-19. The chain couples TRBV6-5 to TRBJ1-4; 9 bases align to TRBD1. Here the CDR3 reads CASRLQTGGEEKLFF. CDR3 sequence (DNA): TGTGCCAGCAGGCTACAAACAGGGGGCGAAGAAAAACTGTTTTTT.